Each of the 10 T cell receptor beta chains below was sequenced from the same sample in a study of graft-versus-host responses after intestinal transplantation. No antigens are known for them. The table came from immunoSEQ multiplex PCR; TCRdb's copy has only in-frame clones and leaves some out. The sample contains more than 65,000 clones, 80% to 95% of which appear only once. The source was unstimulated CD8+ T cells sorted from spleen or lymph node cells, collected before intestinal transplant. Receptors originate from a human donor who received an intestinal transplant.

The chain is built from TRBV2 and TRBJ2-5, with a possible D match to TRBD2 (7 bases). V shed 2 bases and J shed 5 bases, with 24 bases lying between them. Looked up from germline, CDR1 is SNHLY and CDR2 is FYNNEI. This CDR3 is built from 18 residues. DNA for the CDR3: TGTGCCAGCAGTGAAAGAGGGGGGGGAGACAGCTCAGGGGAGACCCAGTACTTC. It yields the protein CASSERGGGDSSGETQYF.

This clone was recorded once. The chain employs TRBV19 and TRBJ2-5, with 9 bases fitting TRBD1. CDR3 length: 15 amino acids. Germline-derived CDR1 and CDR2 are LNHDA and SQIVND (reference sequence). Trimming took 1 base from V and 1 from J; bases not matched to a gene: 1. CDR3 sequence reads: CASSIGQGVQETQYF. In DNA, the CDR3 is TGTGCCAGTAGTATAGGACAGGGGGTCCAAGAGACCCAGTACTTC. Filled out from reference TRBV19 and TRBJ2-5, the complete variable domain reads DGGITQSPKYLFRKEGQNVTLSCEQNLNHDAMYWYRQDPGQGLRLIYYSQIVNDFQKGDIAEGYSVSREKKESFPLTVTSAQKNPTAFYLCASSIGQGVQETQYFGPGTRLLVL.

The gene calls are TRBV2 and TRBJ2-7; 9 bases align to TRBD1. CDR3 length equals 14 residues. CDR1 is SNHLY, CDR2 FYNNEI, per germline. V trimming: 4 bases; J trimming: 3 bases; junction bases outside the gene matches: 4. CDR3 sequence reads: CASSAYRGHYEQYF. In DNA form, the CDR3 reads TGTGCCAGCAGTGCCTACAGGGGGCACTACGAGCAGTACTTC.

This chain links TRBV11-2 with TRBJ1-3; tentative D call: TRBD1 (5 bases). The CDR3 sequence is 18 residues long. V lost 1 base and J lost 0, with 16 bases in between. The germline gives CDR1 SGHAT, CDR2 FQNNGV. The CDR3 sequence is CASSLVSHRDFSGNTIYF. CDR3 in DNA: TGTGCCAGCAGCTTAGTTTCCCACCGGGACTTCTCTGGAAACACCATATATTTT.

V usage is TRBV7-9 and J usage is TRBJ1-1; 9 bases agree with TRBD1. In germline, CDR1 is SEHNR, CDR2 FQNEAQ (reference sequence). The V and J ends lost 6 bases and 0 bases, in that order; junction bases with no gene match: 8. The CDR3 is 16 amino acids. CDR3 region: CASSLGDRVVNTEAFF. The CDR3, as DNA: TGTGCCAGCAGTTTGGGGGACAGGGTTGTGAACACTGAAGCTTTCTTT.

J is TRBJ1-1 and V is TRBV27, with D hard to call. The CDR3 totals 13 residues. Deletions cut 4 bases from V and 0 bases from J, with 6 bases between. Germline CDR1 and CDR2: MNHEY and SMNVEV (reference sequence). CDR3 loop: CASSSNMNTEAFF. CDR3 nucleotide sequence: TGTGCCAGCAGTTCGAACATGAACACTGAAGCTTTCTTT.

The J gene is TRBJ2-1, the V gene TRBV9; 7 bases match TRBD2. Germline values: CDR1 SGDLS, CDR2 YYNGEE. The CDR3 contains 15 residues. J lost 4 bases, V lost 4 bases, and 8 bases had no gene match. The chain's CDR3 is CASSIRSGEYNEQFF. The CDR3 region has the DNA TGTGCCAGCAGCATACGGAGCGGGGAATACAATGAGCAGTTCTTC.

The V call is TRBV7-6, the J call TRBJ2-7; 9 bases match TRBD2. The CDR3 extends over 14 amino acids. Losses at the gene ends were 5 bases for V and 3 bases for J; bases not matched to a gene: 5. Per the germline V gene, CDR1 is SGHVS and CDR2 is FNYEAQ. The CDR3 DNA reads TGTGCCAGCAGCCCGGCTAGCGGGGACTACGAGCAGTACTTC. It encodes CASSPASGDYEQYF.

The chain carries TRBV28 and TRBJ2-1, with D maybe TRBD1 (6 bases). Per germline, CDR1 MDHEN and CDR2 SYDVKM. This CDR3 has 15 residues. Trimming took 6 bases from V and 3 from J, leaving 15 bases between them. Here the CDR3 DNA reads TGTGCCAGCAGGCCCAAGGGGGTAGGCTACAATGAGCAGTTCTTC. Translating gives CASRPKGVGYNEQFF. The full variable domain, completed using reference TRBV28 and TRBJ2-1, is DVKVTQSSRYLVKRTGEKVFLECVQDMDHENMFWYRQDPGLGLRLIYFSYDVKMKEKGDIPEGYSVSREKKERFSLILESASTNQTSMYLCASRPKGVGYNEQFFGPGTRLTVL.

This rearrangement joins TRBV10-1 to TRBJ1-2; 7 bases match TRBD1. The CDR3 length is 16 residues. Germline V gene data show CDR1 as WNHNN and CDR2 as SYGVQD (reference sequence). V dropped 6 bases and J dropped 4; count of bases not matched to a gene: 14. The CDR3 protein is CASRLDRQGPSYGYTF. CDR3 bases: TGCGCCAGCAGACTCGACCGACAGGGACCATCCTATGGCTACACCTTC.